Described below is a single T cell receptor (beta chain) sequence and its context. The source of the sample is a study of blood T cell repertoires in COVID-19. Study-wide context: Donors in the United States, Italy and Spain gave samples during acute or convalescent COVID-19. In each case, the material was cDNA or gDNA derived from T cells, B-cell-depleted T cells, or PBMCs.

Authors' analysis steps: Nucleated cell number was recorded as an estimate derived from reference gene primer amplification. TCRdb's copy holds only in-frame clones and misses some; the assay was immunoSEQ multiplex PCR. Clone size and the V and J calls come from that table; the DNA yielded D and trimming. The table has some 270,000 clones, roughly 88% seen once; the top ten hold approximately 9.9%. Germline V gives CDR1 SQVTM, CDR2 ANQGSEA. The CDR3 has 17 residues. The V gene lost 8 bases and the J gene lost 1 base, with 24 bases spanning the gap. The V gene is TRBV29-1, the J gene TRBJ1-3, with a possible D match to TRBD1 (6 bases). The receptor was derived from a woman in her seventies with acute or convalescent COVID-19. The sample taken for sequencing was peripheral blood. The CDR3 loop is CSPGGRPLGVSGNTIYF. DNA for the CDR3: TGCAGCCCCGGGGGGCGTCCTCTCGGGGTATCTGGAAACACCATATATTTT.